This is a list of T cell receptor beta chains from one sample in a study of blood T cell repertoires in COVID-19. Clones were sequenced by immunoSEQ multiplex PCR, and TCRdb holds only the in-frame ones, with some missing. Of 200,000 to 300,000 clones listed, 84% are singletons. What was sequenced was peripheral blood. These TCRs come from a man aged 60 to 69 with acute or convalescent COVID-19. CDR3s include the opening cysteine and the closing phenylalanine or tryptophan. A D gene is named only where the DNA matches it firmly. Not every row has a clone size; where given, it reads once, few, many or a size class.

V gene: TRBV10-3
J gene: TRBJ2-3
D gene: TRBD2
clone size: once
CDR3 protein: CAIRLAGEDTQYF
CDR3 DNA: TGTGCCATCCGACTAGCGGGAGAGGATACGCAGTATTTT

V gene: TRBV4-1
J gene: TRBJ2-7
D gene: TRBD2
clone size: few
CDR3 protein: CASSLRVLAGGSGYEQYF
CDR3 DNA: TGCGCCAGCAGCCTCAGGGTACTAGCGGGGGGCAGTGGGTACGAGCAGTACTTC

V gene: TRBV10-3
J gene: TRBJ1-1
D gene: TRBD1
clone size: few
CDR3 protein: CAISETNRGLETEAFF
CDR3 DNA: TGTGCCATCAGTGAGACCAACAGGGGGCTAGAAACTGAAGCTTTCTTT

V gene: TRBV6-2/TRBV6-3
J gene: TRBJ1-5
D gene: .
clone size: .
CDR3 protein: CASSYETPLTNQPQHF
CDR3 DNA: TGTGCCAGCAGTTACGAAACCCCCTTGACAAATCAGCCCCAGCATTTT

V gene: TRBV14
J gene: TRBJ2-7
D gene: .
clone size: few
CDR3 protein: CASSQPGRPYEQYF
CDR3 DNA: TGTGCCAGCAGCCAACCTGGGAGGCCCTACGAGCAGTACTTC

V gene: TRBV2
J gene: TRBJ2-2
D gene: .
clone size: .
CDR3 protein: CASSRQETSTGELFF
CDR3 DNA: TGTGCCAGCAGCCGACAGGAAACGAGCACCGGGGAGCTGTTTTTT

V gene: TRBV5-1
J gene: TRBJ2-5
D gene: .
clone size: .
CDR3 protein: CASSFTGEETQYF
CDR3 DNA: TGCGCCAGCAGCTTTACAGGTGAAGAGACCCAGTACTTC

V gene: TRBV9
J gene: TRBJ2-1
D gene: .
clone size: few
CDR3 protein: CASSPRSQGAHNEQFF
CDR3 DNA: TGTGCCAGCAGCCCTCGGTCACAAGGGGCCCACAATGAGCAGTTCTTC

V gene: TRBV6-5
J gene: TRBJ1-2
D gene: .
clone size: .
CDR3 protein: CASSYSPDNYGYTF
CDR3 DNA: TGTGCCAGCAGCTACTCGCCAGATAACTATGGCTACACCTTC

V gene: TRBV9
J gene: TRBJ2-7
D gene: TRBD2
clone size: .
CDR3 protein: CASSVDPPAGGGEQYF
CDR3 DNA: TGTGCCAGCAGCGTAGACCCCCCAGCGGGAGGAGGCGAGCAGTACTTC

V gene: TRBV10-3
J gene: TRBJ2-1
D gene: TRBD1
clone size: .
CDR3 protein: CASEGAAYNEQFF
CDR3 DNA: TGTGCCAGTGAGGGGGCCGCCTACAATGAGCAGTTCTTC

V gene: TRBV4-1
J gene: TRBJ1-1
D gene: .
clone size: .
CDR3 protein: CASSQDRGGGRRNEAFF
CDR3 DNA: TGCGCCAGCAGCCAAGACCGCGGGGGGGGGCGCAGGAATGAAGCTTTCTTT

V gene: TRBV6-1
J gene: TRBJ1-3
D gene: TRBD1
clone size: .
CDR3 protein: CASIELFPGQESNTIYF
CDR3 DNA: TGTGCCAGCATTGAACTCTTCCCGGGACAGGAATCAAACACCATATATTTT

V gene: TRBV6-1
J gene: TRBJ1-5
D gene: .
clone size: few
CDR3 protein: CASSERSQPQHF
CDR3 DNA: TGTGCCAGCAGTGAGAGGAGTCAGCCCCAGCATTTT

V gene: TRBV7-9
J gene: TRBJ2-1
D gene: TRBD2
clone size: .
CDR3 protein: CAKASGSEGEQFF
CDR3 DNA: TGTGCCAAAGCTAGCGGGAGTGAGGGTGAGCAGTTCTTC

V gene: TRBV19
J gene: TRBJ1-2
D gene: .
clone size: .
CDR3 protein: CASSPTDYGYTF
CDR3 DNA: TGTGCCAGTAGCCCGACAGACTATGGCTACACCTTC

V gene: TRBV7-3
J gene: TRBJ2-1
D gene: .
clone size: .
CDR3 protein: CASSLTGQGAYNEQFF
CDR3 DNA: TGTGCCAGCAGCTTAACAGGCCAAGGGGCGTACAATGAGCAGTTCTTC

V gene: TRBV10-3
J gene: TRBJ2-7
D gene: .
clone size: .
CDR3 protein: CAISGAGSLSYEQYF
CDR3 DNA: TGTGCCATCAGTGGGGCGGGGAGTCTATCCTACGAGCAGTACTTC

V gene: TRBV5-8
J gene: TRBJ1-2
D gene: TRBD1
clone size: .
CDR3 protein: CASSLGGGDYGYTF
CDR3 DNA: TGTGCCAGCAGCTTGGGAGGGGGCGACTATGGCTACACCTTC